This T cell receptor (beta chain) comes out of a study of shared clonotypes between healthy human individuals. Germline CDR1 SGHTS, CDR2 YDEGEE. The CDR3 runs to 18 residues. The V gene lost 4 bases and the J gene lost 4 bases, with 21 bases spanning the gap. The authors ran the assay at deep level. The table came from immunoSEQ multiplex PCR; TCRdb's copy has only in-frame clones and leaves some out. Of some 1,400,000 clones in the sample, approximately 96% were seen once. The specimen was naive CD4+ T cells sorted from blood. Subset meaning: CD45RA+ positively selected. The TCR comes from a man in his thirties or forties in good health. This chain links TRBV5-8 with TRBJ2-6, with unresolved D. The CDR3 loop reads CASSPGLGMQAGANVLTF. The CDR3 nucleotides read TGTGCCAGCAGCCCTGGTTTGGGAATGCAGGCCGGGGCCAACGTCCTGACTTTC.